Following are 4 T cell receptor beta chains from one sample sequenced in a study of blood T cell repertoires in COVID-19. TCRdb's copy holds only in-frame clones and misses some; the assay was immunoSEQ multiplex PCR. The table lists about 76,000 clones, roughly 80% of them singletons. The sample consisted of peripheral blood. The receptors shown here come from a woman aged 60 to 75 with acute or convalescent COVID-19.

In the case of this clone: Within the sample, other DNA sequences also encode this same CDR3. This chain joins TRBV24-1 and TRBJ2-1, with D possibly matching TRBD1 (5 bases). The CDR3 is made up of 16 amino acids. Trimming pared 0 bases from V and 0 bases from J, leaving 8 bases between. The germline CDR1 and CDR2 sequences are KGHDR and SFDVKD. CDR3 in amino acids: CATSDLGASSYNEQFF. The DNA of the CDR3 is TGTGCCACCAGTGATTTGGGGGCGAGCTCCTACAATGAGCAGTTCTTC.

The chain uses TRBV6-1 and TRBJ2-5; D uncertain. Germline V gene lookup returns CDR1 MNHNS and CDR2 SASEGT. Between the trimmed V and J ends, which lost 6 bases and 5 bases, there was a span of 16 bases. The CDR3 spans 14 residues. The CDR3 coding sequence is TGTGCCAGCAGCATGACTGCAACCCCCGAGACCCAGTACTTC. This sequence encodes CASSMTATPETQYF.

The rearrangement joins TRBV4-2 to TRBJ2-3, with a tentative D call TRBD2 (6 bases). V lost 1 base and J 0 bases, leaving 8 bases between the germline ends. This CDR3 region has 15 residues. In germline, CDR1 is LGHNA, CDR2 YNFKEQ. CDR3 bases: TGTGCCAGCAGCCAAGTAGGGACTAGCACAGATACGCAGTATTTT. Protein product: CASSQVGTSTDTQYF.

The CDR3 spells CASSRGQGEDEQYV. CDR3 coding DNA: TGCGCCAGCAGCCGCGGACAGGGGGAAGACGAGCAGTACGTC. The rearrangement links TRBV4-1 to TRBJ2-7; 10 bases align to TRBD1. V lost 4 bases and J lost 5; bases outside the gene matches: 5. This CDR3 has 14 residues. Germline lookup yields CDR1 MGHRA and CDR2 YSYEKL.